A single sample is the source of the 3 T cell receptor beta chains below, sequenced in a study of T cell responses to AZD1222 COVID-19 vaccine. Sequencing used immunoSEQ multiplex PCR; TCRdb keeps in-frame clones, though not all of them. This table holds 85,000 to 90,000 clones, more than 75% found once. Sequencing used peripheral blood, obtained on day 0 of MenACWY control vaccination. All receptors come from an adult in good health.

J is TRBJ2-1 and V is TRBV7-8, with D perhaps matching TRBD2 (5 bases). V lost 1 base and J lost 3, with 10 bases in between. Germline V gives CDR1 SGHVS, CDR2 FQNEAQ. This CDR3 has 15 amino acids. The CDR3 loop reads CASSLDTGDYNEQFF. Written as DNA, the CDR3 is TGTGCCAGCAGCTTAGATACCGGGGACTACAATGAGCAGTTCTTC.

The rearrangement joins TRBV29-1 to TRBJ2-7; D unclear. CDR1 is SQVTM and CDR2 is ANQGSEA in the germline V gene. This CDR3 comprises 16 residues. V was cut by 3 bases and J by 2 bases, with 20 bases left in between. CDR3 sequence (DNA): TGCAGCGTTGAGGGTGGGCCAGGTTTCCGGCCCTACGAGCAGTACTTC. The encoded protein is CSVEGGPGFRPYEQYF.

The V call is TRBV7-9, the J call TRBJ1-2; 7 bases map to TRBD1. The CDR3 has 14 amino acids. Germline V gives CDR1 SEHNR, CDR2 FQNEAQ (reference sequence). V lost 5 bases, J lost 6 bases, and 9 bases stayed unmatched. CDR3 DNA: TGTGCCAGCAGCGCAGCAAACAGGGGTGATGGCTACACCTTC. It yields the protein CASSAANRGDGYTF.